This T cell receptor beta chain stems from a study of T cells in Graves' hyperthyroidism and ophthalmopathy. This clonotype was observed a few times. Germline CDR1 MNHNS, CDR2 SASEGT. This CDR3 is 15 amino acids long. The ends lost 2 bases at V and 4 bases at J; junction bases unmatched: 6. Researchers amplified the TCR beta CDR3 regions from RNA transcripts. First-round RT-PCR of the TCR CDR3 relied on the HTBI primer set. Each CDR3 protein gets one entry after TCRdb re-called the multiplex PCR reads with MiXCR. The repertoire holds 730,000 or so distinct CDR3 sequences, approximately 18% seen once, with roughly 17% in the top ten.

The rearrangement joins TRBV6-1 to TRBJ2-7; 9 bases agree with TRBD1. The sequence came from a woman in her 50s with Graves' hyperthyroidism that later progressed to Graves' ophthalmopathy. The specimen sequenced was blood. CDR3 in amino acids: CASSEIGTGYYEQYF. The CDR3 bases are TGTGCCAGCAGTGAAATAGGGACAGGGTATTACGAGCAGTACTTC.